Listed below are T cell receptor beta chains from one sample, sequenced in a study of control samples from healthy donors and cancer patients. Sequenced by immunoSEQ multiplex PCR; TCRdb stores in-frame clones only, minus some. Of 150,000 to 200,000 clones in the sample, around 95% were seen once. The sequencing input was blood. The receptors come from a woman in her thirties or forties in good health. CDR3s include the opening cysteine and the closing phenylalanine or tryptophan. The D gene is left open where the match is weak. Where a row states a size, it is once, few, many or the class of an expanded clone; other rows omit it.

V gene: TRBV12-5; clone size: once; J gene: TRBJ2-1; D gene: TRBD2; CDR3 protein: CASGPAGAGVRGSYNEQFF; CDR3 DNA: TGTGCTAGTGGTCCAGCGGGGGCCGGCGTGAGGGGTTCCTACAATGAGCAGTTCTTC
V gene: TRBV9; clone size: .; J gene: TRBJ1-6; D gene: .; CDR3 protein: CASSVAAGKHNSPLHF; CDR3 DNA: TGTGCCAGCAGCGTAGCAGCGGGGAAGCATAATTCACCCCTCCACTTT
V gene: TRBV5-4; clone size: .; J gene: TRBJ1-6; D gene: TRBD1; CDR3 protein: CASSRDRELHF; CDR3 DNA: TGTGCCAGCAGCCGAGACAGGGAACTCCACTTT
V gene: TRBV7-2; clone size: .; J gene: TRBJ2-7; D gene: .; CDR3 protein: CASSLGQIYEQYF; CDR3 DNA: TGTGCCAGCAGCCTAGGACAGATCTACGAGCAGTACTTC
V gene: TRBV25-1; clone size: .; J gene: TRBJ1-1; D gene: .; CDR3 protein: CASSNPMAEAFF; CDR3 DNA: TGTGCCAGCTCGAACCCCATGGCCGAAGCTTTCTTT
V gene: TRBV9; clone size: .; J gene: TRBJ1-4; D gene: .; CDR3 protein: CASSVSGGTNEKLFF; CDR3 DNA: TGTGCCAGCAGCGTTTCCGGCGGAACTAATGAAAAACTGTTTTTT
V gene: TRBV12-3/TRBV12-4; clone size: .; J gene: TRBJ1-4; D gene: .; CDR3 protein: CASSLVGNEKLFF; CDR3 DNA: TGTGCCAGCAGTTTAGTCGGGAATGAAAAACTGTTTTTT
V gene: TRBV5-1; clone size: .; J gene: TRBJ1-4; D gene: TRBD1; CDR3 protein: CASTTGQPGEKLFF; CDR3 DNA: TGCGCCAGCACCACGGGACAGCCGGGGGAAAAACTGTTTTTT
V gene: TRBV6-2/TRBV6-3; clone size: .; J gene: TRBJ2-7; D gene: TRBD2; CDR3 protein: CASSFGTSGRSRFRVQYF; CDR3 DNA: TGTGCCAGCAGCTTTGGGACTAGCGGAAGGTCCCGCTTTCGTGTGCAGTACTTC
V gene: TRBV6-5; clone size: once; J gene: TRBJ1-2; D gene: .; CDR3 protein: CASSYQSGSFGYTF; CDR3 DNA: TGTGCCAGCAGTTACCAGTCAGGGTCGTTCGGCTACACCTTC
V gene: TRBV5-4; clone size: .; J gene: TRBJ2-1; D gene: TRBD2; CDR3 protein: CASSLVIQTSGRGNEQFF; CDR3 DNA: TGTGCCAGCAGCTTGGTTATTCAGACTAGCGGGAGAGGGAATGAGCAGTTCTTC
V gene: TRBV27; clone size: .; J gene: TRBJ1-3; D gene: .; CDR3 protein: CASSSNFGSGNTIYF; CDR3 DNA: TGTGCCAGCAGTTCGAACTTTGGGTCTGGAAACACCATATATTTT
V gene: TRBV5-1; clone size: .; J gene: TRBJ1-1; D gene: .; CDR3 protein: CASSSRTASLNTEAFF; CDR3 DNA: TGCGCCAGCAGCTCCCGGACAGCCAGTCTGAACACTGAAGCTTTCTTT
V gene: TRBV1; clone size: .; J gene: TRBJ2-2; D gene: .; CDR3 protein: CTSSLRGGGRETGELFF; CDR3 DNA: TGCACCAGCAGCCTCAGAGGCGGGGGGCGGGAAACCGGGGAGCTGTTTTTT
V gene: TRBV25-1; clone size: .; J gene: TRBJ2-6; D gene: .; CDR3 protein: CASSELLAGANVLTF; CDR3 DNA: TGTGCCAGCAGTGAATTACTTGCTGGGGCCAACGTCCTGACTTTC
V gene: TRBV7-2; clone size: .; J gene: TRBJ2-1; D gene: TRBD2; CDR3 protein: CASSRWTSGNNEQFF; CDR3 DNA: TGTGCCAGCAGCCGGTGGACTAGCGGCAACAATGAGCAGTTCTTC
V gene: TRBV19; clone size: .; J gene: TRBJ1-1; D gene: .; CDR3 protein: CASSIQPWNTEAFF; CDR3 DNA: TGTGCCAGTAGTATACAACCGTGGAACACTGAAGCTTTCTTT
V gene: TRBV10-3; clone size: .; J gene: TRBJ2-3; D gene: TRBD2; CDR3 protein: CAIRSSGNTDTQYF; CDR3 DNA: TGTGCCATCAGGTCTAGCGGAAACACAGATACGCAGTATTTT
V gene: TRBV2; clone size: .; J gene: TRBJ1-2; D gene: TRBD1; CDR3 protein: CASSDRRTGGDDGYTF; CDR3 DNA: TGTGCCAGCAGTGATCGGAGGACAGGGGGCGATGATGGCTACACCTTC
V gene: TRBV9; clone size: once; J gene: TRBJ1-6; D gene: .; CDR3 protein: CASSDEGVDSPLHF; CDR3 DNA: TGTGCCAGCAGCGACGAAGGGGTCGATTCACCCCTCCACTTT
V gene: TRBV7-9; clone size: .; J gene: TRBJ1-4; D gene: .; CDR3 protein: CASSLASEKLFF; CDR3 DNA: TGTGCCAGCAGCTTAGCAAGCGAAAAACTGTTTTTT
V gene: TRBV6-5; clone size: .; J gene: TRBJ2-3; D gene: .; CDR3 protein: CASSYETGRDTQYF; CDR3 DNA: TGTGCCAGCAGTTACGAGACCGGACGAGATACGCAGTATTTT
V gene: TRBV10-3; clone size: .; J gene: TRBJ1-2; D gene: .; CDR3 protein: CAITDEQGGNYGYTF; CDR3 DNA: TGTGCCATCACCGATGAACAGGGCGGCAACTATGGCTACACCTTC
V gene: TRBV5-1; clone size: .; J gene: TRBJ1-2; D gene: TRBD1; CDR3 protein: CASSSLQGTYGYTF; CDR3 DNA: TGCGCCAGCAGCTCCCTACAGGGGACCTATGGCTACACCTTC
V gene: TRBV9; clone size: .; J gene: TRBJ1-2; D gene: .; CDR3 protein: CASSVGSGDGYTF; CDR3 DNA: TGTGCCAGCAGCGTAGGTTCAGGGGACGGCTACACCTTC
V gene: TRBV25-1; clone size: .; J gene: TRBJ2-6; D gene: .; CDR3 protein: CASNSGSGANVLTF; CDR3 DNA: TGTGCCAGCAACTCAGGCTCTGGGGCCAACGTCCTGACTTTC
V gene: TRBV9; clone size: once; J gene: TRBJ2-5; D gene: .; CDR3 protein: CASSVGLSETQYF; CDR3 DNA: TGTGCCAGCAGCGTAGGACTTTCGGAGACCCAGTACTTC
V gene: TRBV7-9; clone size: .; J gene: TRBJ2-1; D gene: .; CDR3 protein: CASSLDGLGNEQFF; CDR3 DNA: TGTGCCAGCAGCTTAGACGGGTTAGGGAATGAGCAGTTCTTC
V gene: TRBV9; clone size: .; J gene: TRBJ2-2; D gene: TRBD1; CDR3 protein: CASSVLKGASTGELFF; CDR3 DNA: TGTGCCAGCAGCGTACTTAAGGGGGCGAGCACCGGGGAGCTGTTTTTT
V gene: TRBV5-5; clone size: .; J gene: TRBJ1-4; D gene: TRBD1; CDR3 protein: CASSFDRGFEKLFF; CDR3 DNA: TGTGCCAGCAGCTTCGACAGGGGATTTGAAAAACTGTTTTTT
V gene: TRBV10-1; clone size: once; J gene: TRBJ2-2; D gene: .; CDR3 protein: CASSDRDTGELFF; CDR3 DNA: TGCGCCAGCAGTGACAGGGACACCGGGGAGCTGTTTTTT
V gene: TRBV4-3; clone size: .; J gene: TRBJ2-7; D gene: .; CDR3 protein: CASSQEPMQRRSSYEQYF; CDR3 DNA: TGCGCCAGCAGCCAAGAGCCTATGCAGCGGAGGAGCTCCTACGAGCAGTACTTC
V gene: TRBV20-1; clone size: .; J gene: TRBJ1-2; D gene: .; CDR3 protein: CSASGGNYGYTF; CDR3 DNA: TGCAGTGCTAGTGGGGGTAACTATGGCTACACCTTC
V gene: TRBV11-1; clone size: .; J gene: TRBJ2-5; D gene: .; CDR3 protein: CASSLVETQYF; CDR3 DNA: TGTGCCAGCAGCTTGGTAGAGACCCAGTACTTC
V gene: TRBV18; clone size: .; J gene: TRBJ1-4; D gene: TRBD1; CDR3 protein: CASSPGQANEKLFF; CDR3 DNA: TGTGCCAGCTCACCCGGACAGGCAAATGAAAAACTGTTTTTT
V gene: TRBV4-1; clone size: .; J gene: TRBJ1-2; D gene: .; CDR3 protein: CASSQGGRTTYGYTF; CDR3 DNA: TGCGCCAGCAGCCAAGGAGGACGGACGACCTATGGCTACACCTTC
V gene: TRBV5-1; clone size: .; J gene: TRBJ2-1; D gene: TRBD2; CDR3 protein: CASSLGLTSEDEQFF; CDR3 DNA: TGCGCCAGCAGTCTTGGGTTGACTAGCGAGGATGAGCAGTTCTTC
V gene: TRBV12-3/TRBV12-4; clone size: .; J gene: TRBJ1-3; D gene: .; CDR3 protein: CASSLSTGNTIYF; CDR3 DNA: TGTGCCAGCAGTTTATCGACCGGAAACACCATATATTTT
V gene: TRBV19; clone size: few; J gene: TRBJ2-5; D gene: .; CDR3 protein: CASSIRLGGRGETQYF; CDR3 DNA: TGTGCCAGTAGTATACGTCTTGGGGGAAGGGGAGAGACCCAGTACTTC
V gene: TRBV6-2/TRBV6-3; clone size: .; J gene: TRBJ2-3; D gene: TRBD2; CDR3 protein: CASSLVPTPTSGSLDTQYF; CDR3 DNA: TGTGCCAGCAGTCTCGTCCCGACCCCGACTAGCGGTTCATTAGATACGCAGTATTTT
V gene: TRBV7-2; clone size: .; J gene: TRBJ1-1; D gene: TRBD1; CDR3 protein: CASSFRDRGPTEAFF; CDR3 DNA: TGTGCCAGCAGCTTCCGGGACAGGGGACCCACTGAAGCTTTCTTT